A selection of T cell receptor beta chains follows, all from one sample in a study of beta chain features in type 1 diabetes. Repertoires were generated with immunoSEQ multiplex PCR, while TCRdb's copy carries only in-frame clones and drops some. The table lists over 120,000 clones, 10% to 15% of them singletons. The specimen sequenced was central memory CD4+ T cells from blood. The receptors originated from a young man with type 1 diabetes. The conserved cysteine and the conserved F or W are not part of the CDR3 here. Fields, in order: V gene, J gene, CDR3 protein.

TRBV11-2	TRBJ1-1	ASSRQLNTEAF
TRBV14	TRBJ1-1	ASSQVSGRGAEAF
TRBV10-3	TRBJ2-7	AISEGVGTGDEQY
TRBV2	TRBJ2-3	ASSGGAGADTQY
TRBV13	TRBJ1-3	ASSSGPSYGNTIY
TRBV19	TRBJ2-1	ASQLAGGYNEQF
TRBV7-9	TRBJ1-2	ASSFGGANT
TRBV4-1	TRBJ2-3	ASSQSSTGEADTQY
TRBV20-1	TRBJ1-5	SAGEQPQH
TRBV7-3	TRBJ2-1	ASSSSGGRYNEQF
TRBV29-1	TRBJ1-1	SVEGRTGANTEAF
TRBV2	TRBJ1-2	ASSAGVDYGYT
TRBV19	TRBJ2-1	ASSMTGDEQF
TRBV6-6	TRBJ2-7	ASSRQTYEQY
TRBV28	TRBJ1-2	ASSLRGPYYGYT
TRBV10-1	TRBJ2-3	ASGGQGSLDTQY
TRBV2	TRBJ1-2	ASSEQGGGYT
TRBV10-3	TRBJ2-7	ATQGRLAYEQY
TRBV28	TRBJ1-4	ASMTDTNEKLF
TRBV18	TRBJ2-1	ASSRNGGRNTYNEQF
TRBV29-1	TRBJ1-3	SVGTGDTIY
TRBV7-9	TRBJ2-5	ASSDRGGETQY
TRBV6-5	TRBJ2-7	ASSPSTGGFDEQY
TRBV5-1	TRBJ1-1	ASSLSPARDRGLGAF
TRBV25-1	TRBJ2-1	ASKGGYAEQF
TRBV2	TRBJ2-1	ASSESGTGGARF
TRBV14	TRBJ1-6	ASSPMPGQPSSYNSPLH
TRBV25-1	TRBJ2-1	ASSDSNNEQF
TRBV30	TRBJ1-3	AWSIGYRDGNTIY